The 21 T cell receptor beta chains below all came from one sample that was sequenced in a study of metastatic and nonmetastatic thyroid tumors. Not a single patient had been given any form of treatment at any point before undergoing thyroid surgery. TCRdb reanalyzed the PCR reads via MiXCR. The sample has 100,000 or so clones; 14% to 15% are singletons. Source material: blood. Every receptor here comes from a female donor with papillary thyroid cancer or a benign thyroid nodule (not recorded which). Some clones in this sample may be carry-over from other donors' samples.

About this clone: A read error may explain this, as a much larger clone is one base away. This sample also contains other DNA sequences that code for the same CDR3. CDR3 in amino acids: CATHAGTQYF. The DNA of the CDR3 is TGTGCCACCCACGCTGGTACCCAGTACTTC. V gene TRBV6-1 combines with J gene TRBJ2-5; D remains ambiguous. The ends were cut back, 10 bases at V and 8 bases at J, with 11 bases in the middle. CDR3 length: 10 amino acids. CDR1 and CDR2 from the germline V gene are MNHNS and SASEGT.

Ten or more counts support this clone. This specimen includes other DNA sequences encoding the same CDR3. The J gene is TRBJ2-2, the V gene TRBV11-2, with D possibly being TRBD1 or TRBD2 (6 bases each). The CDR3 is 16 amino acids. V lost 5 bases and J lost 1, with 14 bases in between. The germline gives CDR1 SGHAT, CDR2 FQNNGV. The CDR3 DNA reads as TGTGCCAGCAGCCCACAAGGGGGGCGGAACACCGGGGAGCTGTTTTTT. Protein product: CASSPQGGRNTGELFF.

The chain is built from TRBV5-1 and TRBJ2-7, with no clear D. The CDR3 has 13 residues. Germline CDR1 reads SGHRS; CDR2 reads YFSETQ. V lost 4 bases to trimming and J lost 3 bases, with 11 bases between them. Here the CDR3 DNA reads TGCGCCAGCAGCGCGTGGGTCGGCTACGAGCAGTACTTC. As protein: CASSAWVGYEQYF.

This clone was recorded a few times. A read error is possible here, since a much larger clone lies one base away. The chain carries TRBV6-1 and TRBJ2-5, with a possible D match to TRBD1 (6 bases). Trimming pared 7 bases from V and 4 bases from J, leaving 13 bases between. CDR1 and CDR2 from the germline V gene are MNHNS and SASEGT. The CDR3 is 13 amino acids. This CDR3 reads CASTQGSGETQYF. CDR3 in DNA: TGTGCCAGCACCCAGGGGTCGGGAGAGACCCAGTACTTC.

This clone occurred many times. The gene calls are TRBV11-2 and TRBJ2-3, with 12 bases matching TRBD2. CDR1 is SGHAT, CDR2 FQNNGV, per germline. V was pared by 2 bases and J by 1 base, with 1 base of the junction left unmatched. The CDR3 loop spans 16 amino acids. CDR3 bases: TGTGCCAGCAGCTTACTAGCGGGGGGGCGCACAGATACGCAGTATTTT. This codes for CASSLLAGGRTDTQYF. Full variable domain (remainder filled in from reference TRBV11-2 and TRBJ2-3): EAGVAQSPRYKIIEKRQSVAFWCNPISGHATLYWYQQILGQGPKLLIQFQNNGVVDDSQLPKDRFSAERLKGVDSTLKIQPAKLEDSAVYLCASSLLAGGRTDTQYFGPGTRLTVL.

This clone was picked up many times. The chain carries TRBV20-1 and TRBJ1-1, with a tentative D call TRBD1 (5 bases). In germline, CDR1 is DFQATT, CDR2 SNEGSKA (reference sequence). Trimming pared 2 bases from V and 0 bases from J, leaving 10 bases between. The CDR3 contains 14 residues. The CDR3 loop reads CSARLEDMNTEAFF. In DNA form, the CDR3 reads TGCAGTGCTAGACTTGAGGACATGAACACTGAAGCTTTCTTT.

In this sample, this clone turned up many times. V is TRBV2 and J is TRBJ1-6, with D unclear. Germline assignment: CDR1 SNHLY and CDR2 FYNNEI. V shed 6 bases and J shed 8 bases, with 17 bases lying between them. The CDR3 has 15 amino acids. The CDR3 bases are TGTGCCAGCAGAACGGGTTCCCGGGTTTATTCACCCCTCCACTTT. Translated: CASRTGSRVYSPLHF.

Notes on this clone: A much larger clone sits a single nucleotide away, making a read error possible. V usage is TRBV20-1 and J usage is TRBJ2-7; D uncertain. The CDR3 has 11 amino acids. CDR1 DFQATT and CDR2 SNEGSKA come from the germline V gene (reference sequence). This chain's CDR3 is CSVGLSYDQYF. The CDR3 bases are TGCAGTGTAGGGCTGTCGTACGATCAGTACTTC.

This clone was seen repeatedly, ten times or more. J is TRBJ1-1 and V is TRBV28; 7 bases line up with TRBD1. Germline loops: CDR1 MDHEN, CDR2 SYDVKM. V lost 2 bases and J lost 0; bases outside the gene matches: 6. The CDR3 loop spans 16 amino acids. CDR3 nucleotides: TGTGCCAGCAGTTTAGTGATGGGACAGCTGAACACTGAAGCTTTCTTT. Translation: CASSLVMGQLNTEAFF. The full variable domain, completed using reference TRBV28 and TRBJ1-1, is DVKVTQSSRYLVKRTGEKVFLECVQDMDHENMFWYRQDPGLGLRLIYFSYDVKMKEKGDIPEGYSVSREKKERFSLILESASTNQTSMYLCASSLVMGQLNTEAFFGQGTRLTVV.

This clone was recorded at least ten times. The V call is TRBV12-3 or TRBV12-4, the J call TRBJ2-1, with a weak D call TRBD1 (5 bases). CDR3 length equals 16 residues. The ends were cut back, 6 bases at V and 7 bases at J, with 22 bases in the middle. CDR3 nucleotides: TGTGCCAGCAGGACCTACCCTGGGGCCCCGAGAAATGAGCAGTTCTTC. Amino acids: CASRTYPGAPRNEQFF.

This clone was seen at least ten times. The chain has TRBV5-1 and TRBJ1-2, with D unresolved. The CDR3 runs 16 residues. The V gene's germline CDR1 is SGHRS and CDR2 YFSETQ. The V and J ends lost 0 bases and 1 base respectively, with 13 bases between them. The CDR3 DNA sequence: TGCGCCAGCAGCTTGGGTGCACAACTTTTTAACTATGGCTACACCTTC. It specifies CASSLGAQLFNYGYTF.

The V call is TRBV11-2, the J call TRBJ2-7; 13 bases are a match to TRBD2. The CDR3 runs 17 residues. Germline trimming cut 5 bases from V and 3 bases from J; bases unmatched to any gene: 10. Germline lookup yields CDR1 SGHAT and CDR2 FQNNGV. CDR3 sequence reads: CASSLGLAGVLCYEQYF. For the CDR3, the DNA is TGTGCCAGCAGCCTCGGACTAGCGGGGGTTCTCTGCTACGAGCAGTACTTC. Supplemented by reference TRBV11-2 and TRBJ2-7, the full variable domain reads EAGVAQSPRYKIIEKRQSVAFWCNPISGHATLYWYQQILGQGPKLLIQFQNNGVVDDSQLPKDRFSAERLKGVDSTLKIQPAKLEDSAVYLCASSLGLAGVLCYEQYFGPGTRLTVT.

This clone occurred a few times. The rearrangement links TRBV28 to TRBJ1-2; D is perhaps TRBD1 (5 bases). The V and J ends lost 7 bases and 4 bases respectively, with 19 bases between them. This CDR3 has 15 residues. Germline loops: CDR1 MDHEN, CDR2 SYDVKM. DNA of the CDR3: TGTGCCAGCACCTACCCAAGGGGTCCTAGCTATGGCTACACCTTC. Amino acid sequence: CASTYPRGPSYGYTF.

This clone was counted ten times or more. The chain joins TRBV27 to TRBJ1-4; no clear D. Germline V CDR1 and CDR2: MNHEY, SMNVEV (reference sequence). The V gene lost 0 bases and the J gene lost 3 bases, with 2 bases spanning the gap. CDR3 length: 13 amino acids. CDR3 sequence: CASSLSPNEKLFF. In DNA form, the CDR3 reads TGTGCCAGCAGTTTATCCCCTAATGAAAAACTGTTTTTT.

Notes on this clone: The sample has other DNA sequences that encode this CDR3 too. CDR3 bases: TGCGCCAGCAGCTGGGGGGGGGACCAAGCCAGTAAAGAGACCCAGTACTTC. The encoded protein is CASSWGGDQASKETQYF. The V call is TRBV5-1, the J call TRBJ2-5; TRBD2 matches at 7 bases. After removal of 3 bases from V and 3 bases from J, the junction contained 14 bases not matched to a gene. This CDR3 contains 17 residues. Germline CDR1 reads SGHRS; CDR2 reads YFSETQ.

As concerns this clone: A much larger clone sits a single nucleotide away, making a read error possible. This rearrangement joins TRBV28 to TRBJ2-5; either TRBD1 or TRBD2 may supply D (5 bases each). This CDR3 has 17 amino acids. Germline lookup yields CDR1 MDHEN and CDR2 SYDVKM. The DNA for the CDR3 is TGTGCCAGCAGTTTCAGGGTGTTCGGGGATGGCCAAGAGATCCAGTACTTC. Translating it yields CASSFRVFGDGQEIQYF.

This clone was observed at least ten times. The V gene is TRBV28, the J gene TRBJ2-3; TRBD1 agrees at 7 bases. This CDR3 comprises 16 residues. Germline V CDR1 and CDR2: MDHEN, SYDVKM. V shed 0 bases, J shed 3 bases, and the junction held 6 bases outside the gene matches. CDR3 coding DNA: TGTGCCAGCAGTTTATGGCAGGGGGTGGATACAGATACGCAGTATTTT. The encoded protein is CASSLWQGVDTDTQYF.

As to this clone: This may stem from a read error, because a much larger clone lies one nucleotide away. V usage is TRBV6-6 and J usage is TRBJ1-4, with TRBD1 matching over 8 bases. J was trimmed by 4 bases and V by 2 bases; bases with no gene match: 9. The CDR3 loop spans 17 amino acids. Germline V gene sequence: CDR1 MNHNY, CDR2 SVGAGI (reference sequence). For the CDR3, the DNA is TGTGCCAGCAGTTACCAGGGCAGGGGGCGCAGTAATGAAAAACTGTTTTTT. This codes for CASSYQGRGRSNEKLFF.

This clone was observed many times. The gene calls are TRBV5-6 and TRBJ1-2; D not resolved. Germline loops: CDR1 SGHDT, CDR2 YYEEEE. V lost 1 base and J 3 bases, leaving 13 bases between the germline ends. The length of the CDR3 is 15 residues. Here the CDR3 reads CASSLWTLVYYGYTF. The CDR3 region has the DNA TGTGCCAGCAGCTTGTGGACCCTAGTTTACTATGGCTACACCTTC.

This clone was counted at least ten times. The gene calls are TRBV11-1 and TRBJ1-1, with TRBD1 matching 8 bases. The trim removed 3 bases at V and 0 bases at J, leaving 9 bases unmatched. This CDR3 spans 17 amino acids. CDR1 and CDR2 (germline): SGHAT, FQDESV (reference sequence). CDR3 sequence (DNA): TGTGCCAGCAGCTTTTCGCGGCCAGGGGGCATGAACACTGAAGCTTTCTTT. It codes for CASSFSRPGGMNTEAFF.

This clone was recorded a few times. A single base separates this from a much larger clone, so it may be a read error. The CDR3 DNA is TGTGCTAGTGGTTCCGGCATGGTCACTGAAGCTTTCTTT. This codes for CASGSGMVTEAFF. The chain is built from TRBV12-5 and TRBJ1-1; D gene unclear. Trimming pared 4 bases from V and 4 bases from J, leaving 10 bases between. The CDR3 spans 13 residues. Germline CDR1 and CDR2: LGHNT and FRNRAP.